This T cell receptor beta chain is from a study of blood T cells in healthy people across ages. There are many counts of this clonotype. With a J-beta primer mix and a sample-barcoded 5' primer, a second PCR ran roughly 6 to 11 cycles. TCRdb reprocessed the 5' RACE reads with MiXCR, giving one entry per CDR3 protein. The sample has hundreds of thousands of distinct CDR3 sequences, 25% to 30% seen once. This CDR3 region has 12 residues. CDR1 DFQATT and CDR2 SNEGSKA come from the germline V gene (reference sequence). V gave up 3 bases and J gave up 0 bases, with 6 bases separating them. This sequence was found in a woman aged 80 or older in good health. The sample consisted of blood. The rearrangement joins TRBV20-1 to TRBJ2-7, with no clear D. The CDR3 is CSASISSYEQYF. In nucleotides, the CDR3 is TGCAGTGCTAGCATCAGCTCCTACGAGCAGTACTTC.